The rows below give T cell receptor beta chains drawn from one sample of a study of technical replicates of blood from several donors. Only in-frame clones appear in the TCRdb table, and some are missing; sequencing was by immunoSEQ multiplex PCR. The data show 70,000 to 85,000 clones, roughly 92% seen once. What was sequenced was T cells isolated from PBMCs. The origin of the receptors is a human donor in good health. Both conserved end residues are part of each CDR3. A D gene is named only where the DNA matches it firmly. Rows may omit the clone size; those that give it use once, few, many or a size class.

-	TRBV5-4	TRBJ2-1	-	CASSLTGTNEQFF	TGTGCCAGCAGCTTAACAGGGACAAATGAGCAGTTCTTC
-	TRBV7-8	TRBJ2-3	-	CASSLALSGKDTQYF	TGTGCCAGCAGCTTAGCGCTGTCCGGGAAAGATACGCAGTATTTT
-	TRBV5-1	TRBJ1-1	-	CASSYGQNTEAFF	TGCGCCAGCAGCTACGGACAGAACACTGAAGCTTTCTTT
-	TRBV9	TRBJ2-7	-	CASSVGGGTYEQYF	TGTGCCAGCAGCGTAGGAGGGGGAACCTACGAGCAGTACTTC
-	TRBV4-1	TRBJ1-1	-	CASSQAVQLNTEAFF	TGCGCCAGCAGCCAAGCGGTACAGTTGAACACTGAAGCTTTCTTT
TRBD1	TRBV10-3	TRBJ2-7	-	CAINGQGIYEQYF	TGTGCCATCAACGGACAGGGAATCTACGAGCAGTACTTC
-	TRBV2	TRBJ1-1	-	CASSRNRDTEAFF	TGTGCCAGCAGTCGCAACAGGGACACTGAAGCTTTCTTT
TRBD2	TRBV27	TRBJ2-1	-	CASRDRIAGIGEQFF	TGTGCCAGCAGGGATAGGATAGCGGGAATTGGTGAGCAGTTCTTC
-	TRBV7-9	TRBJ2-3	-	CASSAPGGSTDTQYF	TGTGCCAGCAGCGCGCCCGGGGGTAGCACAGATACGCAGTATTTT
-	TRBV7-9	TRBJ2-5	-	CASSGRGGEETQYF	TGTGCCAGCAGCGGCAGGGGTGGGGAAGAGACCCAGTACTTC
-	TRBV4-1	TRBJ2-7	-	CASSQIQDSYEQYF	TGCGCCAGCAGCCAAATCCAGGACTCCTACGAGCAGTACTTC
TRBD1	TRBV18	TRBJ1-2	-	CASSLDGQGQLYGYTF	TGTGCCAGCTCACTAGATGGACAGGGTCAATTGTATGGCTACACCTTC
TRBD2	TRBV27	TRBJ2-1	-	CASSFSGIHTEQFF	TGTGCCAGCAGTTTTAGCGGGATTCACACTGAGCAGTTCTTC
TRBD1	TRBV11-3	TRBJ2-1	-	CASSLRQGAGNEQFF	TGTGCCAGCAGCTTACGACAGGGGGCAGGTAATGAGCAGTTCTTC
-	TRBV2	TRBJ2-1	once	CASRRKRPYNEQFF	TGTGCCAGCAGGCGCAAGCGGCCCTACAATGAGCAGTTCTTC
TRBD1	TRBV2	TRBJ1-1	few	CASSGDRESTEAFF	TGTGCCAGCAGTGGGGACAGGGAGTCCACTGAAGCTTTCTTT
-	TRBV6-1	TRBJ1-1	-	CASRSRVNTEAFF	TGTGCCAGCAGGTCCAGGGTTAACACTGAAGCTTTCTTT
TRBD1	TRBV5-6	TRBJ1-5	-	CASSLKDRGVQPQHF	TGTGCCAGCAGCTTGAAGGACAGGGGGGTTCAGCCCCAGCATTTT
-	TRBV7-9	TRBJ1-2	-	CASSLVAVNYGYTF	TGTGCCAGCAGCTTGGTCGCGGTTAACTATGGCTACACCTTC
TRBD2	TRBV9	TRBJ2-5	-	CASSPSGGGETQYF	TGTGCCAGCAGCCCCTCGGGAGGCGGAGAGACCCAGTACTTC
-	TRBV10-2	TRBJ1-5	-	CASSDYSQPQHF	TGCGCCAGCAGTGATTATAGTCAGCCCCAGCATTTT
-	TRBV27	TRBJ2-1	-	CASSPDWHNEQFF	TGTGCCAGCAGTCCGGACTGGCACAATGAGCAGTTCTTC
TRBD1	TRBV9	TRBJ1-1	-	CASSVEEGTDVNTEAFF	TGTGCCAGCAGCGTAGAGGAGGGGACAGACGTGAACACTGAAGCTTTCTTT
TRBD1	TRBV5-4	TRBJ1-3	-	CASSLDRGSGNTIYF	TGTGCCAGCAGCTTGGACAGGGGGTCTGGAAACACCATATATTTT
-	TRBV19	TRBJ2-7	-	CASSIEGFQTYEQYF	TGTGCCAGTAGTATTGAGGGCTTCCAAACCTACGAGCAGTACTTC
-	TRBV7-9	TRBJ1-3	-	CASSPVAQGLGNTIYF	TGTGCCAGCAGCCCCGTGGCCCAGGGTCTAGGAAACACCATATATTTT
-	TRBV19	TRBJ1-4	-	CASSQGRTDEKLFF	TGTGCCAGTAGCCAAGGGAGGACGGATGAAAAACTGTTTTTT
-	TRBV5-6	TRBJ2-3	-	CASSFTGTYTDTQYF	TGTGCCAGCAGCTTTACCGGGACATACACAGATACGCAGTATTTT
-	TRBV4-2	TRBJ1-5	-	CASSQDQGLSNQPQHF	TGTGCCAGCAGCCAAGATCAGGGGCTGAGCAATCAGCCCCAGCATTTT
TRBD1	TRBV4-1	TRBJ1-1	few	CASRYRDRAEAFF	TGCGCCAGCAGATACCGGGACAGGGCTGAAGCTTTCTTT
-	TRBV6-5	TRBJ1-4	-	CASREGRERGKLFF	TGTGCCAGCCGCGAGGGACGGGAGAGAGGAAAACTGTTTTTT
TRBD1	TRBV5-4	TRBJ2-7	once	CASSPGTAYEQYF	TGTGCCAGCAGCCCTGGGACAGCTTACGAGCAGTACTTC
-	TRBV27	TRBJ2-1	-	CASSLWRATYNEQFF	TGTGCCAGCAGTTTATGGAGGGCCACCTACAATGAGCAGTTCTTC
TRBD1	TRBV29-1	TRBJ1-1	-	CSVEGGQGITEAFF	TGCAGCGTTGAAGGGGGACAGGGAATCACTGAAGCTTTCTTT
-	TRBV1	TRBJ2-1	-	CTSSRGLAGVIEQFF	TGCACCAGCAGCCGAGGACTAGCGGGAGTTATTGAGCAGTTCTTC
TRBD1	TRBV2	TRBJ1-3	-	CASRLQGGTGNTIYF	TGTGCCAGCAGGCTACAGGGGGGAACTGGAAACACCATATATTTT
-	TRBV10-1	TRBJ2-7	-	CASSESGGVYEQYF	TGCGCCAGCAGTGAGTCTGGCGGGGTGTACGAGCAGTACTTC
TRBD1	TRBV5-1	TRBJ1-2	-	CASSPQPGQYGYTF	TGCGCCAGCAGTCCTCAGCCGGGACAGTATGGCTACACCTTC
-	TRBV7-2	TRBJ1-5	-	CASSRGGQYSNQPQHF	TGTGCCAGCAGCCGGGGGGGTCAGTATAGCAATCAGCCCCAGCATTTT
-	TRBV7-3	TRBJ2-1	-	CASSWQENEQFF	TGTGCCAGCAGCTGGCAGGAAAATGAGCAGTTCTTC
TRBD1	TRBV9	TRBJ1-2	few	CASSVGDRVYGYTF	TGTGCCAGCAGCGTAGGGGACAGGGTCTATGGCTACACCTTC
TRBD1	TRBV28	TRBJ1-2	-	CATAIRDRAPGYTF	TGTGCCACCGCGATCCGGGACAGGGCTCCTGGCTACACCTTC
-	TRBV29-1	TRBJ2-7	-	CSVETGVGPLGYEQYF	TGCAGCGTTGAAACGGGAGTGGGCCCTTTGGGCTACGAGCAGTACTTC
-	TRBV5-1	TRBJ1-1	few	CASSSSGGGNTEAFF	TGCGCCAGCAGCTCGTCAGGAGGAGGAAACACTGAAGCTTTCTTT
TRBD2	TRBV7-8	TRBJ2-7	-	CASSPTSGKPYEQYF	TGTGCCAGCAGCCCGACTAGCGGAAAGCCCTACGAGCAGTACTTC
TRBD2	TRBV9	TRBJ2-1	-	CASSVGGRSQFF	TGTGCCAGCAGCGTGGGGGGGAGGTCGCAGTTCTTC
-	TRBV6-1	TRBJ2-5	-	CASSPSNTGLETQYF	TGTGCCAGCAGTCCCTCCAATACAGGTCTAGAGACCCAGTACTTC
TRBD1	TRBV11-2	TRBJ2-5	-	CASSLDQSGTGEVHIETQYF	TGTGCCAGCAGCTTAGATCAATCCGGGACAGGGGAGGTACACATCGAGACCCAGTACTTC
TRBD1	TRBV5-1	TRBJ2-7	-	CASSPRTGTGREQYF	TGCGCCAGCAGCCCTAGAACCGGGACAGGGCGCGAGCAGTACTTC
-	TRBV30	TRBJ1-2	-	CAWMAKANYGYTF	TGTGCCTGGATGGCCAAAGCTAACTATGGCTACACCTTC
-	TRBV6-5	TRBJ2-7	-	CASSLSGRRYEQYF	TGTGCCAGCAGTCTCAGCGGGCGGCGCTACGAGCAGTACTTC
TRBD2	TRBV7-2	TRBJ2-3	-	CASSVSGLKETQYF	TGTGCCAGCAGCGTATCGGGACTAAAGGAGACGCAGTATTTT
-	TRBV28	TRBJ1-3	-	CASSFHQGSNTIYF	TGTGCCAGCAGTTTTCACCAGGGGAGTAACACCATATATTTT
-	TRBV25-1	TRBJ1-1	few	CASSQGPEAFF	TGTGCCAGCAGTCAGGGTCCTGAAGCTTTCTTT
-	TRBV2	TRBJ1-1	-	CASTDSTEAFF	TGTGCCAGCACTGACTCCACTGAAGCTTTCTTT
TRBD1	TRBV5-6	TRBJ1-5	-	CASSYDRGSQPQHF	TGTGCCAGCAGCTACGACAGGGGGAGTCAGCCCCAGCATTTT
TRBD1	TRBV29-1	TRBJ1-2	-	CSVGTGTGVGYGYTF	TGCAGCGTTGGTACCGGGACAGGGGTTGGCTATGGCTACACCTTC